This T cell receptor beta chain was recovered during a study of T cells in Graves' hyperthyroidism and ophthalmopathy. Participants, patients aged 18 to 65, had newly diagnosed hyperthyroidism with a duration under 2 months. Clinical symptoms, serum thyroxine and TRAb, thyroid ultrasound and orbital computed tomography together formed the diagnostic basis. Progressors' blood was drawn at hyperthyroidism diagnosis, before ophthalmopathy symptoms. General study points: Patients with ophthalmopathy were separated from those with stable hyperthyroidism by a 13 V-J model.

Researchers took RNA transcripts and amplified the TCR beta CDR3 regions from them. With the HTBI primer set, the TCR CDR3 went through a first round of RT-PCR. TCRdb redid the calling of the multiplex PCR reads with MiXCR, one entry per CDR3 protein. The table shows about 350,000 distinct CDR3 sequences, with roughly a sixth occurring only once. V was clipped by 4 bases and J by 2 bases; unmatched bases: 8. The CDR3 is made up of 15 amino acids. Germline CDR1 WSHSY, CDR2 SAAADI. In this sample, this clonotype turned up many times. As yet, its antigen is unknown. This sequence joins TRBV10-2 and TRBJ2-7; TRBD2 matches at 7 bases. What was sequenced was blood. The TCR sequence derives from a woman aged 25 to 39 with Graves' hyperthyroidism that later progressed to Graves' ophthalmopathy. The CDR3, as DNA: TGCGCCAGCAGTGGTCTGGGGGACTACCCCTACGAGCAGTACTTC. It is translated as CASSGLGDYPYEQYF.